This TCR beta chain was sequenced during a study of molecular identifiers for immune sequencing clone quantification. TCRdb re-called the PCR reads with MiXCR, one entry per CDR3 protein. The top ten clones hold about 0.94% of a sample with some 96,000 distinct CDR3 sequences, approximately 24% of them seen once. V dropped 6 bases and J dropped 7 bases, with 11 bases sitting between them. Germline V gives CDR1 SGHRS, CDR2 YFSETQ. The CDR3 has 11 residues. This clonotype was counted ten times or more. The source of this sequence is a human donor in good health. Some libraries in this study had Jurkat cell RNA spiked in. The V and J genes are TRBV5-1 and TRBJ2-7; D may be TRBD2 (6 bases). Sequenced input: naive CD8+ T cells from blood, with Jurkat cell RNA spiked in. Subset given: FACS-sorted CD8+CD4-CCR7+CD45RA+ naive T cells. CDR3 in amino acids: CASTGGKEQYF. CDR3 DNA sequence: TGCGCCAGCACCGGCGGGAAAGAGCAGTACTTC.